This T cell receptor (beta chain) was obtained from a study of T cells in Graves' hyperthyroidism and ophthalmopathy. The overall study: Peripheral blood was secured at the point of initial diagnosis, before any treatment.

This clonotype occurred many times. Amplified regions were TCR beta CDR3 sequences from RNA transcripts. TCR CDR3 regions were first amplified by RT-PCR with HTBI primers. TCRdb re-analysed the multiplex PCR reads in MiXCR, keeping a single row per CDR3 protein. The table lists some 600,000 distinct CDR3 sequences, 11% to 15% of them singletons. Subjects aged 18 to 65 presented with newly diagnosed hyperthyroidism of less than 2 months' duration. Uncontrolled infections, other autoimmune diseases, pregnancy or lactation led to exclusion of patients. Blood from later-ophthalmopathy patients was taken at first hyperthyroidism diagnosis. V trimming: 4 bases; J trimming: 1 base; junction bases outside the gene matches: 11. The CDR3 totals 16 residues. Germline V CDR1 and CDR2: GTSNPN, SVGIG (reference sequence).

Sequenced input: blood. The V call is TRBV30, the J call TRBJ2-5, with 8 bases aligning to TRBD2. The clonotype was recovered from a woman aged 30 to 39 with Graves' hyperthyroidism that later progressed to Graves' ophthalmopathy. CDR3 protein: CAWKGGRGARQETQYF. DNA for the CDR3: TGTGCCTGGAAGGGGGGGCGGGGGGCGCGCCAAGAGACCCAGTACTTC.